These 8 T cell receptor beta chains were all obtained from the same sample, sequenced in a study of neurological immune-mediated disorders. TCRdb re-called the 5' RACE reads through MiXCR, storing one row per CDR3 protein. The sample has 20,000 to 25,000 distinct CDR3 sequences, approximately 15% seen once. Material for sequencing was CD8+ T cells from blood. These receptors were collected from a young woman with multiple sclerosis.

This clonotype was found many times. The J gene is TRBJ2-5, the V gene TRBV2, with a tentative D call TRBD1 (6 bases). Germline loops: CDR1 SNHLY, CDR2 FYNNEI. The CDR3 has 12 residues. V gave up 6 bases and J gave up 4 bases, with 9 bases separating them. CDR3 coding DNA: TGTGCCAGCAGGGGGGCCGGAGAGACCCAGTACTTC. Its protein product is CASRGAGETQYF.

A remark on this clonotype: With a much larger clone just one base away, this may be a read error. The rearrangement joins TRBV27 to TRBJ2-3; D may match TRBD1 or TRBD2 (6 bases each). The CDR3 consists of 11 residues. The V gene's germline CDR1 is MNHEY and CDR2 SMNVEV (reference sequence). CDR3 DNA sequence: TGTGCCAACAGTTTAGGGGGGACGCAGTATTTT. Translated: CANSLGGTQYF.

This clonotype came up many times. The V and J genes are TRBV3-1 and TRBJ2-7; a possible D gene is TRBD2 (5 bases). V dropped 1 base and J dropped 4 bases, with 11 bases sitting between them. The CDR3 sequence is 14 residues long. Germline V gene lookup returns CDR1 LGHDT and CDR2 YNNKEL (reference sequence). The CDR3 nucleotides are TGTGCCAGCAGCCAAGGTCATGGGGAGTACGAGCAGTACTTC. Translated: CASSQGHGEYEQYF.

This clonotype was counted ten times or more. The genes are TRBV9 and TRBJ2-2; TRBD2 might be the D (6 bases). Trimming removed 5 bases from V and 4 bases from J, with 12 bases in between. The CDR3 extends over 14 amino acids. The germline CDR1 and CDR2 sequences are SGDLS and YYNGEE. The CDR3 protein is CASSDGSSTGELFF. CDR3 in DNA: TGTGCCAGCAGTGACGGGAGTAGCACCGGGGAGCTGTTTTTT.

The table lists this clonotype with many counts. The chain couples TRBV5-1 to TRBJ1-2; D is undetermined. The CDR3 has 13 residues. V shed 3 bases and J shed 8 bases, with 14 bases lying between them. CDR1 and CDR2 (germline): SGHRS, YFSETQ. CDR3 nucleotides: TGCGCCAGCAGCTCCCGGAGGCCTGAGGGCTACACCTTC. Amino acids: CASSSRRPEGYTF.

Many counts were recorded for this clonotype. The chain is built from TRBV7-6 and TRBJ2-7; D is uncertain. Trimming pared 3 bases from V and 5 bases from J, leaving 14 bases between. CDR3 length: 14 residues. Germline CDR1 and CDR2: SGHVS and FNYEAQ. The CDR3, as DNA: TGTGCCAGCAGCTTTGGGATCGAGAGACACGAGCAGTACTTC. Its protein product is CASSFGIERHEQYF.

This chain links TRBV4-3 with TRBJ2-1; D ambiguous. V lost 0 bases, J lost 7 bases, and 4 bases lay in between. Germline V CDR1 and CDR2: LGHNA, YSLEER. This CDR3 is 12 amino acids long. The CDR3 DNA sequence: TGCGCCAGCAGCCAAGAAAAGAATGAGCAGTTCTTC. This sequence encodes CASSQEKNEQFF.

This clonotype was seen ten or more times. The chain recombines TRBV5-8 with TRBJ2-7; 15 nucleotides match TRBD2. The germline V gene has CDR1 SGHTS and CDR2 YDEGEE. J gave up 7 bases and V 4 bases, and 3 bases lay outside the gene matches. This CDR3 is built from 14 residues. The CDR3 protein is CASSQGLAGGEQYV. The DNA of the CDR3 is TGTGCCAGCAGCCAAGGACTAGCGGGAGGGGAGCAGTACGTC.